This T cell receptor (beta chain) was sequenced during a study of T-cell reconstitution after alpha-beta-depleted transplantation in children. General study results and limits: Several hundred graft clones that had expanded were reportedly the source of alpha-beta T cells about two months after transplant. Surviving recipient T cells and thymic progenitors produced the high day-60 TCRbeta diversity seen in some patients. It was newly produced T cells that mostly accounted for T-cell counts and diversity one year after transplant.

This CDR3 is 17 amino acids long. Losses at the gene ends were 6 bases for V and 3 bases for J; bases not matched to a gene: 12. The V gene's germline CDR1 is DFQATT and CDR2 SNEGSKA (reference sequence). It was with unique molecular identifiers that the TCRbeta library was prepared. A single record per CDR3 protein comes from TCRdb applying MiXCR to the PCR reads. This sample carries 200,000 to 250,000 distinct CDR3 sequences, approximately 11% of them seen once, and the ten largest clones take 25% to 30%. This clonotype was observed a handful of times. No antigen is known for it. V gene TRBV20-1 combines with J gene TRBJ2-7, with TRBD2 matching 15 bases. The sequencing here drew on PBMCs, taken before TCRalphabeta/CD19-depleted stem cell transplant. This TCR came from a child less than two years old with acute myeloid leukemia, due to receive a stem cell transplant. The CDR3 DNA reads as TGCAGTGCCACGGGACTAGCGGGAGGACCGTCCATCTACGAGCAGTACTTC. This gives the protein CSATGLAGGPSIYEQYF.